The 10 T cell receptor beta chains below all came from one sample that was sequenced in a study of blood T cell repertoires in COVID-19 (dated by TCRdb to the early 2020s). The library came from the immunoSEQ multiplex PCR assay. As stored in TCRdb, this immuneACCESS dataset retains in-frame rearrangements with V and J assigned. A fraction of the clones does not appear; measured against another copy, unresolved V genes explain less than half of the discrepancy, and the remainder lacks a known reason. This sample lists about 200,000 clones; roughly 85% were detected once. Roughly 20% of the sample comes from the top ten. The specimen sequenced was PBMCs or T cells enriched from blood (not recorded which). The receptor set was obtained from a man between 40 and 49 years old who had recovered from COVID-19.

Of note for this clone: Other DNA sequences of this sample code for an identical CDR3. The chain joins TRBV24-1 to TRBJ2-3; possible D gene TRBD2, 5 bases. This CDR3 has 13 amino acids. From germline, CDR1 is KGHDR and CDR2 SFDVKD. Trimming left V 5 bases short and J 0 bases short, with 5 bases between. The CDR3 protein is CATSGGSTDTQYF. The DNA for the CDR3 is TGTGCCACCAGTGGAGGGAGCACAGATACGCAGTATTTT.

This sequence joins TRBV9 and TRBJ2-5; 9 bases are a match to TRBD1. CDR1 SGDLS and CDR2 YYNGEE come from the germline V gene. The CDR3 has 16 amino acids. With 4 bases clipped from V and 5 bases from J, the junction kept 12 bases outside the gene matches. The DNA of the CDR3 is TGTGCCAGCAGCATACAGGGGGCGCAGGTCCGGGAGACCCAGTACTTC. Translating gives CASSIQGAQVRETQYF. The variable domain in full, completed from reference TRBV9 and TRBJ2-5, reads DSGVTQTPKHLITATGQRVTLRCSPRSGDLSVYWYQQSLDQGLQFLIQYYNGEERAKGNILERFSAQQFPDLHSELNLSSLELGDSALYFCASSIQGAQVRETQYFGPGTRLLVL.

The chain combines TRBV6-4 with TRBJ2-1; 11 bases align to TRBD2. Trimming cost V 3 bases and J 6 bases; bases outside gene matches: 7. The V gene's germline CDR1 is MRHNA and CDR2 SNTAGT. This CDR3 is built from 16 residues. The CDR3 region has the DNA TGTGCCAGCAGTGAGGCCCCCGGGACTAGCGGCAATGAGCAGTTCTTC. It codes for CASSEAPGTSGNEQFF.

The chain uses TRBV28 and TRBJ1-2; the match to TRBD1 covers 8 bases. The ends lost 6 bases at V and 7 bases at J; junction bases unmatched: 7. CDR3 length equals 13 residues. Germline V gene sequence: CDR1 MDHEN, CDR2 SYDVKM. Here the CDR3 DNA reads TGTGCCAGCAGATCCGACAGGGGAAGTGGCTACACCTTC. Encoded protein: CASRSDRGSGYTF.

In its sample, this clone was seen a few times. V is TRBV6-5 and J is TRBJ2-7; D gene unclear. The CDR3 length is 14 residues. Trimming shortened V by 0 bases and J by 3 bases, and 9 bases separated the two germline ends. Germline lookup yields CDR1 MNHEY and CDR2 SVGAGI. The DNA of the CDR3 is TGTGCCAGCAGTTACTCCCCGCACTACTACGAGCAGTACTTC. Translated, it gives CASSYSPHYYEQYF.

V and J are TRBV10-1 and TRBJ2-3, with 7 bases lining up with TRBD2. Germline-derived CDR1 and CDR2 are WNHNN and SYGVQD (reference sequence). V was clipped by 3 bases and J by 2 bases; unmatched bases: 5. The CDR3 loop spans 15 amino acids. CDR3 bases: TGCGCCAGCAGTGAAGGGCTAGCGGTCACAGATACGCAGTATTTT. Translating it yields CASSEGLAVTDTQYF.

This clone showed up just a few times. The chain is built from TRBV3-1 (or the pseudogene TRBV3-2) and TRBJ2-7, with 13 bases identical to TRBD2. The germline V gene has CDR1 LGHDT and CDR2 YNNKEL (reference sequence). The trim removed 4 bases at V and 0 bases at J, leaving 3 bases unmatched. CDR3 length equals 16 residues. Here the CDR3 DNA reads TGTGCCAGCAGCCCGACTAGCGGGAGGCTCTCCTACGAGCAGTACTTC. Protein: CASSPTSGRLSYEQYF.

CDR3 sequence (DNA): TGTGCCAGCAGCCACCGGGACAGCTCCTACGAGCAGTACTTC. Translating gives CASSHRDSSYEQYF. This sequence joins TRBV4-2 and TRBJ2-7; 7 bases match TRBD1. V dropped 3 bases and J dropped 0; count of bases not matched to a gene: 2. The germline V gene encodes CDR1 LGHNA and CDR2 YNFKEQ. This CDR3 region has 14 residues.

V and J are TRBV27 and TRBJ2-1, with D possibly being TRBD2 (5 bases). The CDR3 sequence is 15 residues long. V lost 3 bases and J 1 base, leaving 10 bases between the germline ends. The germline gives CDR1 MNHEY, CDR2 SMNVEV (reference sequence). Here the CDR3 reads CASSFGSGSYNEQFF. Written as DNA, the CDR3 is TGTGCCAGCAGTTTTGGGTCGGGGTCCTACAATGAGCAGTTCTTC.

V and J are TRBV7-6 and TRBJ2-3, with 9 bases that match TRBD1. After removal of 5 bases from V and 2 bases from J, the junction contained 5 bases not matched to a gene. Germline V lookup: CDR1 SGHVS, CDR2 FNYEAQ. The CDR3 totals 15 residues. DNA for the CDR3: TGTGCCAGCAGCCGGGGACAGGGAGACACAGATACGCAGTATTTT. Its translation: CASSRGQGDTDTQYF.